This section outlines one T cell receptor (delta chain) sequence together with its context. The target of this receptor is not known. Within one base of it there is no much larger clone, and no base qualities were kept. The data were taken from a study of delta chains in infants with herpesvirus infections listed by TCRdb under 2023. Some background on the complete study: A Ugandan infant birth cohort was prospectively followed from birth to characterize gammadelta T cell responses to primary cytomegalovirus (CMV) infection. The study looked for a public fetal Vdelta1/Vgamma8 gammadelta TCR clonotype in infants infected with CMV after birth. gammadelta TCRs were sequenced from PBMC of 18 CMV-infected infants (one congenitally infected) and 7 to 9 CMV-uninfected infants with enough sample available. By approximate age, the infant blood samples fell into groups of 1.5, 4, 8 and 12 months. The previously published Belgian fetal and cord blood gammadelta TCR data were not generated in this cohort and were added only for comparison.

The cysteine opens and the phenylalanine closes a CDR3 of 20 amino acids. Of the read, only the CDR3 DNA is kept; its 60 bases are in frame from base 1. CDR1 and CDR2 were assigned from the germline V gene as NSMFDY and ISSIKDK. The germline V and J ends show losses of 0 bases and 2 bases respectively, and no gene match explains 16 bases of the junction. Receptor libraries were prepared by RT-PCR. TCR cDNA was generated by reverse transcription of PBMC RNA with SuperScript II and gamma-chain- and delta-chain-specific primers. The cDNA was purified with AMPure XP beads, then amplified and indexed with Illumina adapters using the Nextera XT Index Kit. gammadelta TCR libraries were sequenced on an Illumina MiSeq with a V2 300-cycle kit. Per the source publication's procedure: Using MiXCR v2.1.12, CDR3 sequences were assembled, and reads were mapped onto D, J and V genes obtained from GenBank. Repertoire analyses of the CDR3 clonotypes were performed with VDJtools v1.2.1. TCRdb reanalyzed the public reads with the CATT caller, and identical DNA sequences were merged afterwards. The V and J calls were not made by the authors but by TCRdb's processing. The sample profile shows about 880 delta-chain clones; about a third of them were found once. Clones ranked in the top ten supply roughly 9.4% of the sample.

On the study overall, not on this receptor specifically: The public clonotype was found only at the first time point after infection and was absent in uninfected infants and in those infected after 120 days. Public-clonotype frequency among Vdelta1 cells appeared to be inversely correlated with age at infection and was observed to decay rapidly, seemingly without persisting beyond approximately 8 weeks. In CMV-uninfected infants, the public clonotype might still be present but below the detection limit. Of 15 to 20 CMV-infected infants, several carried the public Vdelta1 clonotype: the congenitally infected infant plus three who were infected postnatally before 120 days of age. A small sample size and the lack of race- or environment-matched controls were noted by the authors, because CMV is acquired by nearly all Ugandans before adulthood.

Infants were enrolled after their mothers, pregnant women receiving prenatal care in Kampala, Uganda, were recruited, and documentation of maternal HIV status was required. Home visits to families took place weekly, and collection of infant clinical information, oral swabs and peripheral blood began at 6 weeks of age and was repeated every 4 months after that. Blood was collected in heparin tubes, and PBMC were isolated by Ficoll-Paque density gradient centrifugation and cryopreserved. This TCR was recovered from a human donor who was a Ugandan infant, either HIV-exposed or HIV-unexposed (not recorded which). The chain uses TRAV29/DV5 and TRDJ1; TRDD3 fits 13 bases in the junction. The starting material was peripheral blood, obtained at time point 2 of longitudinal follow-up. At the DNA level, the sequence is TGTGCAGCAAGCGCACTCTCCGCTACTGGGGGATACGCGGGGACCGATAAACTCATCTTT. Its translation reads: CAASALSATGGYAGTDKLIF.